This T cell receptor beta chain was retrieved from a study of shared clonotypes between healthy human individuals. About the study: Each donor contributed plates that comprised three CD4 naive, three CD4 memory, two CD8 naive and one CD8 memory.

The protocol was immunoSEQ multiplex PCR, while the TCRdb copy is restricted to in-frame clones and leaves out a portion. This table has some 120,000 clones, 68% appearing once. V shed 8 bases, J shed 2 bases, and the junction held 7 bases outside the gene matches. Per the germline V gene, CDR1 is MNHEY and CDR2 is SVGAGI. The CDR3 loop spans 15 amino acids. The origin of this receptor is a woman aged 25 to 39 in good health. The chain couples TRBV6-5 to TRBJ2-3; TRBD1 matches 10 bases. Sequencing was performed on memory CD8+ T cells sorted from blood. As for subset: CD45RO+ cells pooled with CCR7-negative TemRA cells. The CDR3 DNA sequence: TGTGCCAGCCTTGCCGGGACAGGGGACACAGATACGCAGTATTTT. This codes for CASLAGTGDTDTQYF.